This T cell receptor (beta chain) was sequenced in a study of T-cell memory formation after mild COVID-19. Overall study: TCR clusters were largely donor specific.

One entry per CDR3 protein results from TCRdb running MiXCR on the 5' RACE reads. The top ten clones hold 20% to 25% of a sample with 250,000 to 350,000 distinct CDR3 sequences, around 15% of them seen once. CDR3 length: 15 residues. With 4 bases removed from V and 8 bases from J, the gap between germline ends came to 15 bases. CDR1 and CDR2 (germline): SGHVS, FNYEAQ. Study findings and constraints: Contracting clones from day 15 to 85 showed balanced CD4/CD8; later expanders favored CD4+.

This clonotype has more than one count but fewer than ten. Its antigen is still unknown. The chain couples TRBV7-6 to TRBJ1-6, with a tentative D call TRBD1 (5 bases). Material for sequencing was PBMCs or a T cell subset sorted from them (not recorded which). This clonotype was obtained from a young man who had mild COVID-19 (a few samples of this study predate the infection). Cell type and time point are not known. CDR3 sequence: CASSSSPGIDSPLHF. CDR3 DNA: TGTGCCAGCAGCTCTAGCCCAGGGATAGATTCACCCCTCCACTTT.